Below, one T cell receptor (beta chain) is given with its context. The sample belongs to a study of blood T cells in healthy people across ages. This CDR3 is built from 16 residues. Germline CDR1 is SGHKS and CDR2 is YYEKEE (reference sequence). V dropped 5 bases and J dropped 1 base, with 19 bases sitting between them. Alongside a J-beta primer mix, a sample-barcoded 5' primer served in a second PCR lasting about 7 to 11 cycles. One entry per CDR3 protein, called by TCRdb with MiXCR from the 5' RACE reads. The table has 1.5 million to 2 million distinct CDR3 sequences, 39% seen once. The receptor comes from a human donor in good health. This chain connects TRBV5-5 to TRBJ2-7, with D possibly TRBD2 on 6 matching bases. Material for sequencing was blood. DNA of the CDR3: TGTGCCAGCAGTCACTCCCGGTTGGAGGGGTCCTACGAGCAGTACTTC. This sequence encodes CASSHSRLEGSYEQYF.